One and the same sample provided the 22 T cell receptor beta chains below, sequenced in a study of blood T cell repertoires in COVID-19. Method: immunoSEQ multiplex PCR; TCRdb's copy keeps in-frame clones and lacks some. This sample has 100,000 to 150,000 clones; approximately 85% occur once, and the top ten carry around 5%. The sample taken for sequencing was peripheral blood. All receptors derive from a human donor in a cohort sampled during active COVID-19.

The chain uses TRBV5-5 and TRBJ1-2; D uncertain. The germline V and J ends were trimmed by 1 base and 2 bases, with 9 bases remaining between them. This CDR3 comprises 14 residues. Per germline, CDR1 SGHKS and CDR2 YYEKEE (reference sequence). This chain's CDR3 is CASSLFSENYGYTF. DNA for the CDR3: TGTGCCAGCAGCTTGTTTTCTGAGAACTATGGCTACACCTTC.

The chain uses TRBV13 and TRBJ2-7; the D gene is possibly TRBD1 (6 bases). Germline V lookup: CDR1 PRHDT, CDR2 FYEKMQ (reference sequence). V shed 0 bases and J shed 3 bases, with 12 bases lying between them. The CDR3 consists of 15 residues. For the CDR3, the DNA is TGTGCCAGCAGCTTAGGTCACAGGGCGGACTACGAGCAGTACTTC. Protein sequence: CASSLGHRADYEQYF.

V usage is TRBV28 and J usage is TRBJ1-2, with TRBD1 matching 8 bases. CDR1 and CDR2 from the germline V gene are MDHEN and SYDVKM. Losses at the gene ends were 7 bases for V and 4 bases for J; bases not matched to a gene: 11. The CDR3 consists of 15 residues. The CDR3 loop reads CASTPPRTGTYGYTF. Here the CDR3 DNA reads TGTGCCAGCACCCCACCCCGGACAGGGACCTATGGCTACACCTTC.

This CDR3 is CASSLVAGGLREQYF. The CDR3 coding sequence is TGTGCCAGCAGTTTGGTAGCGGGAGGCCTTCGTGAGCAGTACTTC. This sequence joins TRBV28 and TRBJ2-7, with 10 bases fitting TRBD2. Germline V gene sequence: CDR1 MDHEN, CDR2 SYDVKM. This CDR3 has 15 residues. Trimming cost V 3 bases and J 7 bases; bases outside gene matches: 9. The full variable domain, completed using reference TRBV28 and TRBJ2-7, is DVKVTQSSRYLVKRTGEKVFLECVQDMDHENMFWYRQDPGLGLRLIYFSYDVKMKEKGDIPEGYSVSREKKERFSLILESASTNQTSMYLCASSLVAGGLREQYFGPGTRLTVT.

The V gene is TRBV18, the J gene TRBJ2-3; 10 positions match TRBD2. The J segment lost 1 base and the V segment lost 6 bases, leaving 4 bases of the junction unmatched. Per the germline V gene, CDR1 is KGHSH and CDR2 is LQKENI. The length of the CDR3 is 15 residues. The CDR3: CASSLAGAGTDTQYF. As DNA, the CDR3 is TGTGCCAGCTCGCTAGCGGGAGCGGGCACAGATACGCAGTATTTT.

The V call is TRBV19, the J call TRBJ1-1, with 8 positions matching TRBD1. CDR3 length: 15 amino acids. Germline V gene data show CDR1 as LNHDA and CDR2 as SQIVND (reference sequence). Trimming removed 1 base from V and 1 base from J; junction bases left unmatched: 2. The chain's CDR3 is CASSIADRANTEAFF. CDR3 coding DNA: TGTGCCAGTAGTATAGCGGACAGGGCGAACACTGAAGCTTTCTTT.

The genes are TRBV19 and TRBJ1-1; D is undetermined. Trimming shortened V by 8 bases and J by 5 bases, and 9 bases separated the two germline ends. Per the germline V gene, CDR1 is LNHDA and CDR2 is SQIVND (reference sequence). The CDR3 consists of 11 residues. This CDR3 reads CASSTSTEAFF. Written as DNA, the CDR3 is TGTGCCAGTTCGACATCAACTGAAGCTTTCTTT.

This rearrangement joins TRBV7-2 to TRBJ1-1; D possibly corresponds to TRBD1 (6 bases). With 1 base removed from V and 0 bases from J, the gap between germline ends came to 15 bases. CDR3 size: 17 residues. The germline gives CDR1 SGHTA, CDR2 FQGNSA. CDR3 bases: TGTGCCAGCAGCTTAGTAGGGGGGGGACGGTTGAACACTGAAGCTTTCTTT. Its protein is CASSLVGGGRLNTEAFF.

This clone has more than one count but fewer than ten. The chain recombines TRBV5-4 with TRBJ2-5; D is perhaps TRBD2 (6 bases). CDR1 is SGHNT, CDR2 YYREEE, per germline (reference sequence). The CDR3 length is 15 residues. V gave up 0 bases and J gave up 7 bases, with 16 bases separating them. The CDR3 region is CASSLEGTGLGTQYF. The CDR3 DNA is TGTGCCAGCAGCTTGGAAGGGACGGGACTGGGGACCCAGTACTTC.

The chain employs TRBV15 and TRBJ1-5; no firm D call. CDR1 LNHNV and CDR2 YYDKDF come from the germline V gene (reference sequence). CDR3 length: 14 amino acids. Trimming took off 5 bases at V and 0 bases at J, with 8 bases between the two ends. The CDR3 DNA is TGTGCCACCAGCGCCCAGGTTAGCAATCAGCCCCAGCATTTT. Its protein product is CATSAQVSNQPQHF.

The rearrangement links TRBV19 to TRBJ2-7; 10 positions agree with TRBD2. Germline CDR1 is LNHDA and CDR2 is SQIVND (reference sequence). The CDR3 loop spans 14 amino acids. The V segment lost 6 bases and the J segment 2 bases; nucleotides outside the gene matches: 4. CDR3 DNA: TGTGCCAGTAGCCCTAGCGGGAGTGCCTACGAGCAGTACTTC. Amino acids: CASSPSGSAYEQYF.

The V and J genes are TRBV18 and TRBJ2-1; 7 bases align to TRBD2. Germline V gene data show CDR1 as KGHSH and CDR2 as LQKENI. CDR3 length equals 16 residues. V shed 0 bases, J shed 1 base, and the junction held 3 bases outside the gene matches. The CDR3 loop reads CASSPPGGVSYNEQFF. The CDR3 nucleotides are TGTGCCAGCTCACCACCGGGGGGGGTATCCTACAATGAGCAGTTCTTC.

The CDR3 loop is CASSLAGVGANVLTF. The CDR3 coding sequence is TGCGCCAGCAGCCTAGCGGGAGTTGGGGCCAACGTCCTGACTTTC. V usage is TRBV4-1 and J usage is TRBJ2-6; 9 nucleotides match TRBD2. Trimming took 4 bases from V and 3 from J; bases not matched to a gene: 1. The germline V gene encodes CDR1 MGHRA and CDR2 YSYEKL. The CDR3 runs to 15 residues.

The gene calls are TRBV7-2 and TRBJ1-5, with D possibly matching TRBD1 (6 bases). V was cut by 5 bases and J by 3 bases, with 11 bases left in between. Germline CDR1 and CDR2: SGHTA and FQGNSA. This CDR3 spans 14 amino acids. The DNA for the CDR3 is TGTGCCAGCAGCCCCACAGGGTTCAATCAGCCCCAGCATTTT. It translates to CASSPTGFNQPQHF.

This rearrangement joins TRBV5-4 to TRBJ2-2; a weak D match, TRBD2 (6 bases). Germline loops: CDR1 SGHNT, CDR2 YYREEE (reference sequence). V dropped 4 bases and J dropped 5 bases, with 15 bases sitting between them. The length of the CDR3 is 15 residues. DNA for the CDR3: TGTGCCAGCAGCCCCGGAGGGGTTGGAACCGGGGAGCTGTTTTTT. Residues: CASSPGGVGTGELFF. Full variable domain (rest looked up from reference TRBV5-4 and TRBJ2-2): ETGVTQSPTHLIKTRGQQVTLRCSSQSGHNTVSWYQQALGQGPQFIFQYYREEENGRGNFPPRFSGLQFPNYSSELNVNALELDDSALYLCASSPGGVGTGELFFGEGSRLTVL.

V gene TRBV6-5 combines with J gene TRBJ1-1; D unclear. Trimming cost V 2 bases and J 11 bases, with 12 bases left between them. The CDR3 has 12 residues. The V gene's germline CDR1 is MNHEY and CDR2 SVGAGI. In DNA form, the CDR3 reads TGTGCCAGCAGTTACAGCGGAAAGCCGGCTTTCTTT. Protein sequence: CASSYSGKPAFF.

CDR3 nucleotides: TGTGCCAGCAGGCTCGCGGGACAGCAAGAGACCCAGTACTTC. As protein: CASRLAGQQETQYF. The rearrangement links TRBV6-5 to TRBJ2-5; perhaps TRBD1 as D (7 bases). CDR1 is MNHEY, CDR2 SVGAGI, per germline. Between the trimmed V and J ends, which lost 6 bases and 2 bases, there was a span of 13 bases. The CDR3 extends over 14 amino acids.

This clone was picked up one time. The gene calls are TRBV11-2 and TRBJ2-5; D call uncertain. The germline CDR1 and CDR2 sequences are SGHAT and FQNNGV. CDR3 length: 14 amino acids. V was shortened by 2 bases and J by 1 base, with 8 bases between the two germline ends. The CDR3 DNA is TGTGCCAGCAGCTTAACAGTCATCCAAGAGACCCAGTACTTC. Its protein product is CASSLTVIQETQYF.

This clone was found a few times. The chain joins TRBV5-4 to TRBJ1-2; maybe TRBD1 (5 bases). The ends were cut back, 3 bases at V and 10 bases at J, with 19 bases in the middle. CDR3 size: 14 residues. The germline CDR1 and CDR2 sequences are SGHNT and YYREEE (reference sequence). Here the CDR3 reads CASSSPPGTYNYTF. The DNA of the CDR3 is TGTGCCAGCAGCTCCCCCCCAGGGACTTATAACTACACCTTC.

The gene calls are TRBV21-1 and TRBJ1-1; the table's D call, TRBD1, has no DNA check behind it. TRBV21-1 is classified as a pseudogene. This CDR3 has 14 residues. CDR3 in amino acids: CASTQRGQGTEAFF. CDR3 DNA: TGTGCCAGCACCCAGAGGGGGCAGGGCACTGAAGCTTTCTTT.

The genes are TRBV30 and TRBJ1-2, with D perhaps TRBD1 (5 bases). Looked up from germline, CDR1 is GTSNPN and CDR2 is SVGIG (reference sequence). V lost 0 bases and J 3 bases, leaving 11 bases between the germline ends. This CDR3 spans 14 amino acids. The CDR3 DNA reads TGTGCCTGGAGTGTAGGAGGGGTCTACTATGGCTACACCTTC. This encodes CAWSVGGVYYGYTF.

The V call is TRBV5-1, the J call TRBJ2-1, with 9 nucleotides matching TRBD1. Per germline, CDR1 SGHRS and CDR2 YFSETQ. The CDR3 has 15 residues. After removal of 4 bases from V and 2 bases from J, the junction contained 4 bases not matched to a gene. The CDR3, as DNA: TGCGCCAGCAGCGCCGGGACAGGGACCTACAATGAGCAGTTCTTC. Its protein is CASSAGTGTYNEQFF. The whole variable domain, filled in from reference TRBV5-1 and TRBJ2-1, reads KAGVTQTPRYLIKTRGQQVTLSCSPISGHRSVSWYQQTPGQGLQFLFEYFSETQRNKGNFPGRFSGRQFSNSRSEMNVSTLELGDSALYLCASSAGTGTYNEQFFGPGTRLTVL.